This TCR beta chain came from a study of blood T cell repertoires in COVID-19 (dated by TCRdb to 2020 to 2021). With respect to the entire study: Samples covering the acute and convalescent phases of COVID-19 were provided by collaborators in the United States, Italy and Spain. Where HLA class I and class II types were available, the types were taken from metadata supplied by the sample provider, not from assay-based typing. A de-identified subject ID, COVID-19 status, age in years and sex were almost always included in the sample metadata. The repertoires were released in a freely available public database intended as a resource for research on the immune response to SARS-CoV-2. The samples were drawn from two sources: the first 160 participants of the ongoing ImmuneRACE study, and 1,000 to 1,500 subjects contributed by 6 global collaborators. The material from the prospective study consisted of cDNA or gDNA derived from T cells, B-cell-depleted T cells, or PBMCs. The dataset comprised deeply sampled blood TCRbeta repertoires from subjects exposed to, actively infected with, or recovered from COVID-19. Broader findings and caveats from the paper: How much clinical and demographic metadata was included differed by source and by participant, and the metadata was provided uncurated.

The CDR3, from cysteine to phenylalanine, totals 12 residues. The DNA shown is the 36-base CDR3, in frame from base 1. Trimming removed 4 bases from V and 6 bases from J, leaving 7 bases between the germline ends. The germline V gene (reference sequence) provides CDR1 LGHDT and CDR2 YNNKEL. The collaborating institutions used their own protocols to collect whole blood in K2EDTA tubes. For TCRbeta analysis, collaborators shipped samples as frozen whole blood, isolated PBMCs, or DNA extracted from either of those sample types. The immunoSEQ Assay, a bias-controlled multiplex PCR, was used to amplify TCRbeta CDR3 regions from genomic DNA. As for the original processing: The number of nucleated cells in each sample was estimated by amplification of reference gene primers within the assay. To quantify the absolute abundance of each unique TCRbeta CDR3 rearrangement, sequence reads were collapsed and filtered. For each sample, productive Simpson clonality was calculated by taking the square root of Simpson's diversity index across productive rearrangements. TCRdb stores this immuneACCESS table with in-frame sequences only. Part of the clones is absent; in the studies checked, under half of the shortfall reflects unresolved V genes, and no reason is known for the rest. V and J calls and clone size come straight from that table; D and trimming were deduced from the DNA. Recorded for this sample are about 310,000 clones; about nine tenths of them occurred a single time. The ten largest clones represent 1% of the sample.

The table lists this clone with a few counts. Its antigen remains unidentified. Nothing much larger sits one base from this clone, and base qualities are not available. The sequence was obtained from a man aged 45-65 years with active or convalescent COVID-19. Sequencing was done on a sample of peripheral blood. The rearranged chain carries TRBV3-1 (or the pseudogene TRBV3-2) and TRBJ2-1; confidence is insufficient to name the D gene. For the CDR3, the sequence is CASSLTINEQFF. In nucleotide form, the sequence is TGTGCCAGCAGCCTTACTATCAATGAGCAGTTCTTC.